The clone carrying this T cell receptor (beta chain) was detected ten times or more. TCRdb re-called the 5' RACE reads through MiXCR, storing one row per CDR3 protein. The sample gives tens of thousands of distinct CDR3 sequences, about 12% of which show up once; approximately 5.2% is in the top ten. The data derive from a study of early T cells in non-severe SARS-CoV-2 infection. Study-wide context: Unsorted whole blood bulk RNA was sequenced, with unpaired chains.

Germline values: CDR1 SGHAT, CDR2 FQNNGV. V dropped 5 bases and J dropped 9; count of bases not matched to a gene: 8. The CDR3 contains 15 residues. Sequencing input: whole blood. The origin of this receptor is an adult who was a healthcare worker with PCR-confirmed SARS-CoV-2 infection or an uninfected control (not recorded which). This sequence joins TRBV11-2 and TRBJ2-1, with 12 bases aligning to TRBD2. In DNA, the CDR3 is TGTGCCAGCAGCAAGACTAGCGGGAGTTTGGGTGAGCAGTTCTTC. This encodes CASSKTSGSLGEQFF.